At least ten counts were recorded for the clone carrying this T cell receptor (beta chain). This entry is derived from a study of Graves' ophthalmopathy and Graves' hyperthyroidism. Study-wide background: Researchers obtained peripheral blood at initial diagnosis, before any treatment had begun.

Ophthalmopathy in the donors was of moderate-to-severe activity, with CAS ≥3, NOSPECS ≥4 and duration under 3 months. Diagnoses were established from clinical symptoms, serum thyroxine, TRAb, thyroid ultrasound and orbital computed tomography. The CDR3 runs to 13 residues. The V and J ends lost 3 bases and 5 bases, in that order; junction bases with no gene match: 1. Germline-derived CDR1 and CDR2 are DFQATT and SNEGSKA (reference sequence). Amplification targeted the TCR beta CDR3 regions, with RNA transcripts as the source material. In the first round, RT-PCR was carried out with HTBI primers, and a multiplex PCR formed the second round. TCRdb re-derived calls from the multiplex PCR reads in MiXCR, one entry per CDR3 protein. The sample records approximately 460,000 distinct CDR3 sequences, 14% being singletons.

This TCR came from a woman aged 25 to 45 with Graves' ophthalmopathy. J is TRBJ2-7 and V is TRBV20-1, with TRBD2 matching 13 bases. The sequenced sample was blood. The DNA of the CDR3 is TGCAGTGCTAGGGGGACTAGCGGGAACGAGCAGTACTTC. As protein: CSARGTSGNEQYF.